The 20 T cell receptor beta chains below come from one sample, sequenced in a study of cytomegalovirus exposure and HLA in healthy donors. Use of 60 Vbeta and 13 Jbeta primers characterized the PCR. Produced via immunoSEQ multiplex PCR; TCRdb's table is partial and in-frame only. The data contain approximately 150,000 clones, roughly 85% of them singletons. The sequenced sample was PBMCs. The receptors come from a male donor in good health and CMV-seronegative.

The V and J genes are TRBV9 and TRBJ2-3; TRBD2 is a possible D gene (7 bases). Germline CDR1 and CDR2: SGDLS and YYNGEE. The CDR3 has 16 amino acids. The V end was cut by 3 bases, the J end by 1 base, with 15 bases between. For the CDR3, the DNA is TGTGCCAGCAGCGCCCTTCGGGGGGCCGGCACAGATACGCAGTATTTT. Its protein is CASSALRGAGTDTQYF.

The chain employs TRBV28 and TRBJ2-2, with D perhaps matching TRBD2 (5 bases). Trimming removed 6 bases from V and 4 bases from J, with 12 bases in between. The CDR3 contains 14 residues. Germline V gene sequence: CDR1 MDHEN, CDR2 SYDVKM. The CDR3 DNA follows: TGTGCCAGCAGGTACGGGAAGATCACCGGGGAGCTGTTTTTT. This translates into CASRYGKITGELFF.

Details on this clone: Other DNA sequences within the sample encode an identical CDR3. The chain combines TRBV6-6 with TRBJ2-1; D ambiguous. Germline loops: CDR1 MNHNY, CDR2 SVGAGI (reference sequence). The V gene lost 6 bases and the J gene lost 8 bases, with 11 bases spanning the gap. The CDR3 runs to 12 residues. The CDR3 is CASSPQSDEQFF. The DNA of the CDR3 is TGTGCCAGCAGCCCTCAGTCCGATGAGCAGTTCTTC.

The chain has TRBV18 and TRBJ1-2; 8 bases match TRBD1. The CDR3 is 16 amino acids. The germline V gene encodes CDR1 KGHSH and CDR2 LQKENI. The trim removed 9 bases at V and 2 bases at J, leaving 14 bases unmatched. CDR3 loop: CASSKIPGQGNYGYTF. CDR3 sequence (DNA): TGTGCCAGTTCAAAGATTCCCGGACAGGGAAACTATGGCTACACCTTC.

This chain's CDR3 is CASSQGEFGGYTF. DNA for the CDR3: TGTGCCAGCAGCCAAGGAGAGTTTGGTGGCTACACCTTC. The genes are TRBV6-1 and TRBJ1-2; no firm D call. The CDR3 length is 13 residues. The V end was cut by 6 bases, the J end by 7 bases, with 15 bases between. CDR1 and CDR2 from the germline V gene are MNHNS and SASEGT.

This chain links TRBV11-3 with TRBJ2-3; 10 bases fit TRBD2. This CDR3 spans 20 amino acids. With 1 base clipped from V and 2 bases from J, the junction kept 15 bases outside the gene matches. From germline, CDR1 is SGHNT and CDR2 YENEEA. CDR3 region: CASSLGIQRGGLGPTDTQYF. In nucleotides, the CDR3 is TGTGCCAGCAGCTTAGGAATACAGCGGGGGGGCCTTGGCCCCACAGATACGCAGTATTTT.

CDR3 sequence: CASSLTPLSYNEQFF. The CDR3 region has the DNA TGTGCCAGCAGCTTAACCCCTTTGTCCTACAATGAGCAGTTCTTC. This chain connects TRBV7-3 to TRBJ2-1, with D uncertain. The CDR3 totals 15 residues. V was pared by 0 bases and J by 1 base, with 7 bases between. CDR1 and CDR2 (germline): SGHTA, FQGTGA.

This clone has only a few counts. V usage is TRBV2 and J usage is TRBJ1-2, with unresolved D. CDR1 is SNHLY and CDR2 is FYNNEI in the germline V gene. Trimming took 6 bases from V and 7 from J, leaving 12 bases between them. The CDR3 extends over 12 amino acids. The CDR3 nucleotides read TGTGCCAGCAGCCCCTCCCGGGGTGGCTACACCTTC. As protein: CASSPSRGGYTF.

The genes are TRBV4-2 and TRBJ2-3; D is unclear. This CDR3 has 14 amino acids. Germline V CDR1 and CDR2: LGHNA, YNFKEQ. Trimming took 4 bases from V and 0 from J, leaving 8 bases between them. The DNA of the CDR3 is TGTGCCAGCAGCCCCCCCTCTAGCACAGATACGCAGTATTTT. Translation gives CASSPPSSTDTQYF.

A few counts support this clone. The gene calls are TRBV19 and TRBJ2-1; 11 nucleotides agree with TRBD1. Germline-derived CDR1 and CDR2 are LNHDA and SQIVND (reference sequence). With V trimmed by 5 bases and J by 3 bases, 6 bases remained unmatched. The CDR3 runs 16 residues. The CDR3 region has the DNA TGTGCCAGTAGTTCCGGGACAGGGGGGGACTACAATGAGCAGTTCTTC. This gives the protein CASSSGTGGDYNEQFF.

The chain couples TRBV6-6 to TRBJ2-1, with D perhaps matching TRBD2 (6 bases). V lost 4 bases, J lost 0 bases, and 10 bases lay in between. The CDR3 spans 15 residues. From germline, CDR1 is MNHNY and CDR2 SVGAGI (reference sequence). This CDR3 reads CASSWNGGSYNEQFF. In nucleotides, the CDR3 is TGTGCCAGCAGTTGGAACGGGGGCTCCTACAATGAGCAGTTCTTC.

The V and J genes are TRBV5-8 and TRBJ1-1, with TRBD1 matching 7 bases. Germline-derived CDR1 and CDR2 are SGHTS and YDEGEE. V dropped 3 bases and J dropped 3; count of bases not matched to a gene: 5. CDR3 length equals 14 residues. CDR3 region: CASSSTGWDTEAFF. The CDR3 bases are TGTGCCAGCAGCTCGACAGGGTGGGACACTGAAGCTTTCTTT.

This chain uses TRBV6-5 with TRBJ2-3, with D maybe TRBD2 (6 bases). Deletions cut 7 bases from V and 6 bases from J, with 17 bases between. CDR3 length: 14 residues. In germline, CDR1 is MNHEY, CDR2 SVGAGI. CDR3 sequence reads: CASKVLKSGDTQYF. CDR3 coding DNA: TGTGCCAGCAAGGTCCTAAAGAGCGGGGATACGCAGTATTTT.

V usage is TRBV6-1 and J usage is TRBJ2-1; the match to TRBD2 covers 11 bases. Germline lookup yields CDR1 MNHNS and CDR2 SASEGT. This CDR3 contains 17 residues. V was clipped by 1 base and J by 9 bases; unmatched bases: 11. CDR3 bases: TGTGCCAGCAGTGAAGTGGGGGTACTAGCGGGAGTCCCTGAGCAGTTCTTC. Its protein is CASSEVGVLAGVPEQFF.

The chain employs TRBV19 and TRBJ2-2, with a possible D match to TRBD1 (5 bases). CDR3 length equals 15 residues. The germline V and J ends were trimmed by 3 bases and 4 bases, with 12 bases remaining between them. Germline V gene sequence: CDR1 LNHDA, CDR2 SQIVND (reference sequence). The CDR3 DNA reads TGTGCCAGTAGTATTAGGGGATTACCCACCGGGGAGCTGTTTTTT. It is translated as CASSIRGLPTGELFF.

To note about this clone: Additional DNA sequences in this sample encode the identical CDR3. The chain joins TRBV29-1 to TRBJ2-2; 10 bases line up with TRBD1. There are 14 residues in the CDR3. After removal of 5 bases from V and 7 bases from J, the junction contained 7 bases not matched to a gene. CDR1 is SQVTM, CDR2 ANQGSEA, per germline. DNA of the CDR3: TGCAGCGTTTCCGGGACAGGGGACCACGGGGAGCTGTTTTTT. This codes for CSVSGTGDHGELFF.

The chain has TRBV4-1 and TRBJ2-1, with 7 bases that match TRBD1. This CDR3 is 16 amino acids long. The germline gives CDR1 MGHRA, CDR2 YSYEKL. Trimming cost V 6 bases and J 9 bases; bases outside gene matches: 17. CDR3 amino acids: CASSHGYRGRKGEQFF. In DNA, the CDR3 is TGCGCCAGCAGTCACGGATACAGGGGAAGGAAGGGTGAGCAGTTCTTC.

The chain recombines TRBV4-2 with TRBJ1-5; TRBD1 matches at 8 bases. Trimming took 4 bases from V and 6 from J; bases not matched to a gene: 5. The CDR3 runs to 14 residues. Germline-derived CDR1 and CDR2 are LGHNA and YNFKEQ. The CDR3 protein is CASSRTGGVQPQHF. The CDR3, as DNA: TGTGCCAGCAGCCGAACAGGGGGGGTTCAGCCCCAGCATTTT.

The V call is TRBV19, the J call TRBJ2-7, with D perhaps TRBD2 (6 bases). This CDR3 has 15 residues. Germline V gives CDR1 LNHDA, CDR2 SQIVND (reference sequence). The V end lost 6 bases, the J end lost 6 bases, and 21 bases lay between the germline ends. CDR3 sequence reads: CASRAPSGSGGEQYF. The CDR3 coding sequence is TGTGCCAGTAGAGCGCCGAGCGGGTCCGGTGGCGAGCAGTACTTC.

CDR3 residues: CASSSDRLATEAFF. The CDR3 DNA sequence: TGTGCCAGCAGCTCGGACAGACTGGCCACTGAAGCTTTCTTT. The rearrangement uses TRBV7-3 and TRBJ1-1, with a tentative D call TRBD1 (6 bases). Trimming removed 4 bases at V and 4 bases at J, with 13 bases between. The CDR3 sequence is 14 residues long. In germline, CDR1 is SGHTA, CDR2 FQGTGA.